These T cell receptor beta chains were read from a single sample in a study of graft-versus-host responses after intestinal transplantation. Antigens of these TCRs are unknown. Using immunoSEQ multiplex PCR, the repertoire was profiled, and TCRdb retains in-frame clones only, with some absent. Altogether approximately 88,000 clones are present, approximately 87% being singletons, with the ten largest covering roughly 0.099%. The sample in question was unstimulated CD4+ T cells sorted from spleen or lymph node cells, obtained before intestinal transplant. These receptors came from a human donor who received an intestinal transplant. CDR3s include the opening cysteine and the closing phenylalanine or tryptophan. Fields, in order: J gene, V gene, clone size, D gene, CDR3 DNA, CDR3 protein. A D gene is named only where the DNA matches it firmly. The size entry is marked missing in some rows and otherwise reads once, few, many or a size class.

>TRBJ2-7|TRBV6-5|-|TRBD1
TGTGCCAGCAGAGAGGACAGGACCACCTACGAGCAGTACTTC
CASREDRTTYEQYF
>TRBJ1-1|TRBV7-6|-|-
TGTGCCAGCAGCCCTTCGTCGGGGTCAAACACTGAAGCTTTCTTT
CASSPSSGSNTEAFF
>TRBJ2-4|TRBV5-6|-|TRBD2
TGTGCCAGCAGCTCCCGACTAGCGGGGGCCGCCAAAAACATTCAGTACTTC
CASSSRLAGAAKNIQYF
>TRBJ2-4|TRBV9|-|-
TGTGCCAGCAGCGTAGGAGTAGATACTCTAGCCAAAAACATTCAGTACTTC
CASSVGVDTLAKNIQYF
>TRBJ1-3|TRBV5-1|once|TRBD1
TGCGCCAGCAGCAACAGGGGAGAAAACACCATATATTTT
CASSNRGENTIYF
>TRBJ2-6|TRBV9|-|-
TGTGCCAGCAGCCCGACAACCTCTGGGGCCAACGTCCTGACTTTC
CASSPTTSGANVLTF
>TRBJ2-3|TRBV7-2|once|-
TGTGCCAGCAGCTCACCGGGGGATACGCAGTATTTT
CASSSPGDTQYF
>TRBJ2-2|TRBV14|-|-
TGTGCCAGCAGCCTACAGCTGAACACCGGGGAGCTGTTTTTT
CASSLQLNTGELFF
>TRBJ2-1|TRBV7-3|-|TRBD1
TGTGCCAGCAGCGAGGACAGGGGTTGGGATGAGCAGTTCTTC
CASSEDRGWDEQFF
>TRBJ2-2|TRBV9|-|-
TGTGCCAGCAGCGTAGTTGCAGGGAACACCGGGGAGCTGTTTTTT
CASSVVAGNTGELFF
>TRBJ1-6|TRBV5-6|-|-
TGTGCCAGCAGCCTTGTGGAGACGTCCTATAATTCACCCCTCCACTTT
CASSLVETSYNSPLHF
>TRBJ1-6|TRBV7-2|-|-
TGTGCCAGCAGCTTAGGCGGGGGTTCACCCCTCCACTTT
CASSLGGGSPLHF
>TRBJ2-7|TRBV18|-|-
TGTGCCAGCTCAGCAACAGGGTCTGGCGAGCAGTACTTC
CASSATGSGEQYF
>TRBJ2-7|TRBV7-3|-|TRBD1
TGTGCCAGCAGCTCCCACACCTTGACAGGGATTAACTACGAGCAGTACTTC
CASSSHTLTGINYEQYF
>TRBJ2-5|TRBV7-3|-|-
TGTGCCAGCAGCTTAGGAACAGGGACCCAGTACTTC
CASSLGTGTQYF
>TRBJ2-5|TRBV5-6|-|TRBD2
TGTGCCAGCAGCTTGTGGGGCGGGGGGGCTGGAGAGACCCAGTACTTC
CASSLWGGGAGETQYF
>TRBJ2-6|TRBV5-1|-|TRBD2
TGCGCCAGCAGCTTGGCGGGGGGACGGAGCTCTGGGGCCAACGTCCTGACTTTC
CASSLAGGRSSGANVLTF